These 27 T cell receptor beta chains originate from one sample sequenced in a study of blood T cell repertoires in COVID-19. Only in-frame clones appear in the TCRdb table, and some are missing; sequencing was by immunoSEQ multiplex PCR. The table includes 150,000 to 200,000 clones, less than 90% detected once. The specimen was PBMCs or T cells enriched from blood (not recorded which). The receptors were sampled from a human donor with acute COVID-19. The donor label of this sample is uncertain.

The chain links TRBV7-9 to TRBJ2-1, with 9 bases lining up with TRBD1. J was trimmed by 5 bases and V by 1 base; bases with no gene match: 0. CDR1 is SEHNR and CDR2 is FQNEAQ in the germline V gene (reference sequence). This CDR3 spans 14 amino acids. CDR3 sequence reads: CASSLGTGDNEQFF. DNA of the CDR3: TGTGCCAGCAGCTTAGGGACAGGGGACAATGAGCAGTTCTTC.

J is TRBJ1-5 and V is TRBV3-1 (or the pseudogene TRBV3-2), with D uncertain. From germline, CDR1 is LGHDT and CDR2 YNNKEL (reference sequence). CDR3 length equals 16 residues. Trimming took 1 base from V and 6 from J, leaving 16 bases between them. CDR3 protein: CASSQGREVQPQPQHF. In nucleotides, the CDR3 is TGTGCCAGCAGCCAAGGCCGGGAGGTACAGCCTCAGCCCCAGCATTTT.

V gene TRBV20-1 combines with J gene TRBJ2-3; 11 bases match TRBD2. Unmatched junction bases numbered 0, after V lost 3 bases and J lost 1 base. This CDR3 spans 14 amino acids. Germline CDR1 reads DFQATT; CDR2 reads SNEGSKA (reference sequence). This CDR3 is CSASSGGGTDTQYF. CDR3 DNA: TGCAGTGCTAGTAGCGGGGGGGGCACAGATACGCAGTATTTT.

The chain carries TRBV2 and TRBJ2-1; 7 nucleotides match TRBD1. Losses at the gene ends were 2 bases for V and 0 bases for J; bases not matched to a gene: 10. Germline loops: CDR1 SNHLY, CDR2 FYNNEI. The CDR3 consists of 18 residues. CDR3 amino acids: CASSESTGERISYNEQFF. The DNA for the CDR3 is TGTGCCAGCAGTGAATCTACAGGGGAGCGTATCTCCTACAATGAGCAGTTCTTC.

The chain combines TRBV19 with TRBJ1-4; TRBD1 matches 7 bases. CDR1 LNHDA and CDR2 SQIVND come from the germline V gene (reference sequence). The CDR3 consists of 14 residues. Trimming at V came to 6 bases and at J to 8 bases, leaving 9 bases not matched to a gene. The CDR3 protein is CASRKTGVGEKLFF. DNA of the CDR3: TGTGCCAGTAGGAAAACAGGGGTTGGCGAAAAACTGTTTTTT.

V usage is TRBV29-1 and J usage is TRBJ2-7; D perhaps matches TRBD2 (5 bases). This CDR3 comprises 11 residues. V gave up 6 bases and J gave up 6 bases, with 12 bases separating them. In germline, CDR1 is SQVTM, CDR2 ANQGSEA. The CDR3 protein is CSVTHRGEQYF. CDR3 DNA sequence: TGCAGCGTGACCCACCGGGGCGAGCAGTACTTC.

The chain combines TRBV30 with TRBJ1-2; the D is unclear. Deletions cut 0 bases from V and 11 bases from J, with 19 bases between. CDR1 GTSNPN and CDR2 SVGIG come from the germline V gene (reference sequence). This CDR3 has 14 amino acids. The CDR3 DNA reads TGTGCCTGGAGTGTAAGTGACTCCCTGCTTGGGTACACCTTC. Protein sequence: CAWSVSDSLLGYTF.

The chain is built from TRBV9 and TRBJ2-7; weak D call: TRBD1 (5 bases). V was shortened by 2 bases and J by 6 bases, with 18 bases between the two germline ends. CDR3 length equals 15 residues. CDR1 is SGDLS and CDR2 is YYNGEE in the germline V gene. CDR3 sequence: CASSVSGAQGAEQYF. The CDR3 DNA reads TGTGCCAGCAGCGTTAGTGGAGCCCAGGGCGCCGAGCAGTACTTC.

The chain combines TRBV25-1 with TRBJ1-2; TRBD1 matches 10 bases. The length of the CDR3 is 14 residues. The trim removed 5 bases at V and 8 bases at J, leaving 8 bases unmatched. The germline V gene has CDR1 MGHDK and CDR2 SYGVNS. The CDR3 DNA sequence: TGTGCCAGCAGTAAGACAGGGGGCTCCCGGGGCTACACCTTC. Protein product: CASSKTGGSRGYTF.

The rearrangement uses TRBV19 and TRBJ2-7, with D tentatively TRBD2 (5 bases). The V and J ends lost 0 bases and 6 bases respectively, with 24 bases between them. The germline V gene encodes CDR1 LNHDA and CDR2 SQIVND (reference sequence). The CDR3 is 18 residues long. CDR3 sequence: CASSIDPLRRRGLREQYF. The CDR3 bases are TGTGCCAGTAGTATAGACCCCCTCCGACGACGAGGGCTACGCGAGCAGTACTTC.

This clone was observed once. The genes are TRBV29-1 and TRBJ1-1; TRBD1 is a possible D gene (5 bases). Trimming stripped 4 bases from V and 1 base from J, with 16 bases between. The CDR3 loop spans 15 amino acids. Germline values: CDR1 SQVTM, CDR2 ANQGSEA. The CDR3: CSVGGRAFGNTEAFF. The CDR3 DNA reads as TGCAGCGTTGGGGGCAGGGCTTTCGGGAACACTGAAGCTTTCTTT.

V is TRBV4-1 and J is TRBJ1-2, with 8 positions matching TRBD1. The CDR3 has 15 amino acids. Losses at the gene ends were 0 bases for V and 8 bases for J; bases not matched to a gene: 8. Per germline, CDR1 MGHRA and CDR2 YSYEKL. The CDR3 sequence: CASSQEPHRGDGYTF. The CDR3 region has the DNA TGCGCCAGCAGCCAAGAGCCGCACAGGGGGGACGGCTACACCTTC.

V is TRBV27 and J is TRBJ1-1; weak D call: TRBD1 (6 bases). The CDR3 contains 14 residues. The germline V gene has CDR1 MNHEY and CDR2 SMNVEV (reference sequence). V was trimmed by 3 bases and J by 1 base, leaving 9 bases between them. CDR3 region: CASSFARGNTEAFF. The CDR3 DNA is TGTGCCAGCAGTTTTGCCAGGGGGAACACTGAAGCTTTCTTT.

The chain carries TRBV14 and TRBJ2-5; 7 bases align to TRBD2. From germline, CDR1 is SGHDN and CDR2 FVKESK. This CDR3 has 17 residues. After removal of 6 bases from V and 4 bases from J, the junction contained 17 bases not matched to a gene. The CDR3 loop is CASRVEGRRESRETQYF. For the CDR3, the DNA is TGTGCCAGCAGGGTCGAGGGAAGGCGGGAGTCGAGAGAGACCCAGTACTTC.

The rearrangement joins TRBV5-5 to TRBJ1-3; unclear D gene. The V end lost 0 bases, the J end lost 0 bases, and 7 bases lay between the germline ends. The CDR3 runs 15 residues. CDR1 SGHKS and CDR2 YYEKEE come from the germline V gene (reference sequence). The CDR3 is CASSLAGSSGNTIYF. CDR3 nucleotides: TGTGCCAGCAGCTTGGCGGGGAGCTCTGGAAACACCATATATTTT.

The chain combines TRBV2 with TRBJ2-1, with a possible D match to TRBD2 (6 bases). The CDR3 loop spans 16 amino acids. The ends were cut back, 5 bases at V and 2 bases at J, with 16 bases in the middle. Germline loops: CDR1 SNHLY, CDR2 FYNNEI. The CDR3 region is CASSTPRGSPYNEQFF. Here the CDR3 DNA reads TGTGCCAGCAGTACCCCCCGGGGGAGTCCCTACAATGAGCAGTTCTTC.

V is TRBV6-5 and J is TRBJ1-1; D not certain. The CDR3 has 15 residues. CDR1 and CDR2 from the germline V gene are MNHEY and SVGAGI. V was clipped by 0 bases and J by 5 bases, with 13 bases between them. CDR3 loop: CASSYSGLTGTEAFF. CDR3 DNA: TGTGCCAGCAGTTACTCGGGCCTCACGGGGACTGAAGCTTTCTTT.

The V call is TRBV5-6, the J call TRBJ2-3; the match to TRBD1 covers 7 bases. Germline CDR1 and CDR2: SGHDT and YYEEEE. The CDR3 totals 16 residues. The V and J ends lost 3 bases and 0 bases, in that order; junction bases with no gene match: 7. The CDR3 DNA reads TGTGCCAGCAGCTCTTTGACAGGGACCAGCACAGATACGCAGTATTTT. It specifies CASSSLTGTSTDTQYF.

The V and J genes are TRBV5-8 and TRBJ2-5; D gene uncertain. Germline assignment: CDR1 SGHTS and CDR2 YDEGEE. Trimming took 4 bases from V and 5 from J, leaving 6 bases between them. The CDR3 totals 11 residues. The CDR3 DNA sequence: TGTGCCAGCAGCCTTCTTGAGACCCAGTACTTC. Protein: CASSLLETQYF.

The chain couples TRBV19 to TRBJ1-2; 9 bases align to TRBD1. The CDR3 is 14 amino acids. With V trimmed by 4 bases and J by 5 bases, 5 bases remained unmatched. Germline CDR1 LNHDA, CDR2 SQIVND (reference sequence). DNA of the CDR3: TGTGCCAGTAGTACCCGGGACAGGGTATATGGCTACACCTTC. It specifies CASSTRDRVYGYTF.

The gene calls are TRBV3-1 (or the pseudogene TRBV3-2) and TRBJ1-6; D is undetermined. V lost 1 base to trimming and J lost 6 bases, with 7 bases between them. The CDR3 length is 14 residues. Germline lookup yields CDR1 LGHDT and CDR2 YNNKEL (reference sequence). CDR3 nucleotides: TGTGCCAGCAGCCAAGGGCAGGTTAATTCACCCCTCCACTTT. Encoded protein: CASSQGQVNSPLHF.

The genes are TRBV5-4 and TRBJ1-3, with 8 bases that match TRBD1. The CDR3 totals 14 residues. Germline V gives CDR1 SGHNT, CDR2 YYREEE (reference sequence). V was clipped by 3 bases and J by 6 bases; unmatched bases: 5. The CDR3 nucleotides are TGTGCCAGCAGCTGGGACAGGAGGATAAACACCATATATTTT. Its protein product is CASSWDRRINTIYF.

This chain joins TRBV7-9 and TRBJ1-5; TRBD1 matches at 8 bases. V gave up 6 bases and J gave up 2 bases; unmatched junction bases: 3. Germline-derived CDR1 and CDR2 are SEHNR and FQNEAQ (reference sequence). This CDR3 contains 14 residues. The DNA of the CDR3 is TGTGCCAGCAGTTCGACAGGGGGCAATCAGCCCCAGCATTTT. Its protein product is CASSSTGGNQPQHF.

The table lists this clone with a count of one. The rearrangement uses TRBV19 and TRBJ1-5; 9 bases map to TRBD1. This CDR3 is built from 15 residues. V shed 7 bases, J shed 0 bases, and the junction held 4 bases outside the gene matches. Germline V gives CDR1 LNHDA, CDR2 SQIVND (reference sequence). Written as DNA, the CDR3 is TGTGCCAGTATCTGGGACAGGGATAGCAATCAGCCCCAGCATTTT. Protein sequence: CASIWDRDSNQPQHF.

The rearrangement joins TRBV6-2 or TRBV6-3 to TRBJ2-5; 12 nucleotides align to TRBD2. Trimming took 4 bases from V and 5 from J; bases not matched to a gene: 14. This CDR3 has 18 residues. Germline CDR1 is MNHEY and CDR2 is SVGEGT. CDR3 region: CASSWLKGLAGTRETQYF. DNA for the CDR3: TGTGCCAGCAGTTGGTTGAAGGGACTAGCGGGCACCAGGGAGACCCAGTACTTC.

The chain recombines TRBV19 with TRBJ1-2, with D possibly matching TRBD1 (6 bases). The length of the CDR3 is 15 residues. V lost 4 bases, J lost 2 bases, and 14 bases lay in between. Germline V gene lookup returns CDR1 LNHDA and CDR2 SQIVND (reference sequence). The CDR3 DNA sequence: TGTGCCAGTAGTAGGGTCGCAGGGGCGAACTATGGCTACACCTTC. It specifies CASSRVAGANYGYTF.

This chain's CDR3 is CASSLAQGRVDTEAFF. CDR3 nucleotide sequence: TGTGCCAGCAGCTTGGCCCAGGGCAGGGTTGACACTGAAGCTTTCTTT. This chain links TRBV5-4 with TRBJ1-1; weak D call: TRBD1 (5 bases). CDR3 size: 16 residues. Trimming took off 0 bases at V and 3 bases at J, with 15 bases between the two ends. Germline assignment: CDR1 SGHNT and CDR2 YYREEE (reference sequence). The entire variable domain, with the rest obtained from reference TRBV5-4 and TRBJ1-1, is as follows: ETGVTQSPTHLIKTRGQQVTLRCSSQSGHNTVSWYQQALGQGPQFIFQYYREEENGRGNFPPRFSGLQFPNYSSELNVNALELDDSALYLCASSLAQGRVDTEAFFGQGTRLTVV.